Here is one T cell receptor beta chain with its context. Its antigen is still unknown. It has no much larger one-base neighbor in the sample; base qualities were not kept. Library preparation used the immunoSEQ multiplex PCR assay. Here the immuneACCESS table is served through TCRdb, limited to in-frame sequences with V and J called. Missing clones are a known gap in these copies; in checked studies unresolved V genes cover under half, and the rest lacks a known reason. Within this sample are 38,000 or so clones, with around 91% of them counted one time only. Clones ranked in the top ten supply around 0.52% of the sample. V loses 6 bases, J loses 0 bases, and the germline ends lie 8 bases apart. The germline V gene sets CDR1 to MNHEY and CDR2 to SVGAGI. The cysteine opens and the phenylalanine closes a CDR3 of 13 amino acids. Only the CDR3 portion is preserved as DNA: 39 bases, with reading frame beginning at the first base.

These data come from a study of T cell changes during pregnancy in multiple sclerosis (dated by TCRdb to about 2019). For the study in its entirety: Changes in the T cell repertoire over the course of pregnancy were examined in this study in women with multiple sclerosis.

The chain was built from TRBV6-5 and TRBJ1-1; no confident D gene assignment can be made. The sequencing used CD4+ T cells from peripheral blood mononuclear cells, collected in the second trimester of pregnancy. This receptor was taken from a female donor with multiple sclerosis, enrolled in a pregnancy study. The sequence in DNA is TGTGCCAGCAGACCCGACTTGAACACTGAAGCTTTCTTT. Its protein is CASRPDLNTEAFF.